This T cell receptor (beta chain) came from a study of persistence of HIV-infected CD4 T cells. Overall study context: Multiple blood draws of up to 180 mL, except a couple of donors with single leukapheresis.

The libraries were made with immunoSEQ version 4 in survey mode. Clones were read by immunoSEQ multiplex PCR, and TCRdb kept only the in-frame ones, dropping some. The sample consists of approximately 39,000 clones, approximately 78% of them appearing once. Study-level results: Compared with CD3/CD28-stimulated cells, CMV- and Gag-responding cells showed lower TCRbeta richness. Degenerate expanded CDR3beta sequences were enriched among CMV- and Gag-responding cells.

This clone is a singleton in its sample. Its antigen is unknown. The stimulus was an HIV-1 Gag 15-mer peptide pool, 0.9 to 1 ug/peptide/mL. CD40L/CD69 double-negative CD45RO-high memory CD4+ T cells were collected. For at least 4 years, plasma HIV-1 RNA was undetectable (<50 copies/mL). Trimming left V 5 bases short and J 6 bases short, with 17 bases between. The CDR3 runs to 15 residues. Germline V gene data show CDR1 as SGHVS and CDR2 as FQNEAQ. The rearrangement uses TRBV7-8 and TRBJ2-1; D may be TRBD1 (7 bases). The specimen was cultured CD4+ T cells from PBMCs, collected from a patient who received antiretroviral therapy. This sequence originates from an adult with HIV. The donor label of this sample is uncertain. The CDR3 DNA reads as TGTGCCAGCAGCGGCCGGAGGGACAGACTCAATGAGCAGTTCTTC. Protein product: CASSGRRDRLNEQFF. Together with reference TRBV7-8 and TRBJ2-1, the CDR3 gives the full variable domain: GAGVSQSPRYKVAKRGQDVALRCDPISGHVSLFWYQQALGQGPEFLTYFQNEAQLDKSGLPSDRFFAERPEGSVSTLKIQRTQQEDSAVYLCASSGRRDRLNEQFFGPGTRLTVL.